What follows describes a single T cell receptor beta chain. The target antigen is unknown. The data are from a study of T cell responses to AZD1222 COVID-19 vaccine. Sequenced by immunoSEQ multiplex PCR; TCRdb stores in-frame clones only, minus some. The sample includes around 110,000 clones, 80% to 90% seen only once; the top ten take roughly 4%. Findings and caveats of the study: Unmutated variant regions reportedly attract nearly half of all spike-specific TCRs. The donors showed a predominance of white British ancestry and of females, with possible underestimation of clonal diversity.

The sequence was collected from an adult in good health. This sample comprised peripheral blood, obtained on day 0 of MenACWY control vaccination.

CDR3: CASSLSGGSSYEQYF. As DNA, the CDR3 is TGTGCCAGCAGCTTAAGTGGGGGGAGCTCCTACGAGCAGTACTTC. The rearrangement links TRBV7-3 to TRBJ2-7, with a weak D call TRBD2 (6 bases). Looked up from germline, CDR1 is SGHTA and CDR2 is FQGTGA. Trimming shortened V by 1 base and J by 0 bases, and 10 bases separated the two germline ends. This CDR3 is 15 amino acids long.